These T cell receptor beta chains were read from a single sample in a study of high-grade serous ovarian cancer treatment subgroups. TCRdb keeps only in-frame clones here, not all; method: immunoSEQ multiplex PCR. The repertoire holds about 8,600 clones, with 60% to 80% as singletons. Specimen: tumor tissue. Receptor source: a human donor with high-grade serous ovarian cancer. The CDR3 runs from the conserved cysteine through the conserved F or W. The order of the fields is V gene, D gene, clone size, J gene, CDR3 DNA, CDR3 protein. The D gene is left open where the match is weak. Clone size is stated in some rows and not others, as once, few, many or a class when expanded.

TRBV10-3	.	.	TRBJ2-7	TGTGCCATCAGTGAGGAAGCCCTGCGGGCCTACGAGCAGTACTTC	CAISEEALRAYEQYF
TRBV29-1	.	medium-sized	TRBJ2-2	TGCAGCGTTGAGGGAGCCGGCTTCAAGGGGGCCGGGGAGCTGTTTTTT	CSVEGAGFKGAGELFF
TRBV7-2	.	.	TRBJ2-1	TGTGCCAGCAGCAACCGCAGGGCTGGTGAGCAGTTCTTC	CASSNRRAGEQFF
TRBV6-5	.	.	TRBJ2-3	TGTGCCAGCATTAAGGGGTACGGGAGCACAGATACGCAGTATTTT	CASIKGYGSTDTQYF
TRBV6-1	TRBD1	.	TRBJ2-7	TGTGCCAGCACCAGAGGGGGACAGGGGAAATACGAGCAGTACTTC	CASTRGGQGKYEQYF
TRBV7-9	.	.	TRBJ2-1	TGTGCCAGCAGCTTAGGGTTTGGACAGAGCTCCTACAATGAGCAGTTCTTC	CASSLGFGQSSYNEQFF
TRBV28	TRBD1	.	TRBJ2-4	TGTGCCAGCAGGGGCTCCGGGACAGGGACGAACATTCAGTACTTC	CASRGSGTGTNIQYF
TRBV29-1	TRBD1	.	TRBJ2-7	TGCAGCGTTGCGCCCGGGACAGGGACCTACGAGCAGTACTTC	CSVAPGTGTYEQYF
TRBV18	TRBD1	.	TRBJ2-3	TGTGCCAGCTCACCGGGACAGGGCAACACAGATACGCAGTATTTT	CASSPGQGNTDTQYF
TRBV5-5	.	.	TRBJ1-2	TGTGCCAGCAGCTTCCGGGAGGTGGCCAACTATGGCTACACCTTC	CASSFREVANYGYTF
TRBV7-3	.	.	TRBJ2-2	TGTGCCAGCAGCTTATCGGGAAGTAGGTCGACCGGGGAGCTGTTTTTT	CASSLSGSRSTGELFF
TRBV5-1	TRBD2	once	TRBJ2-1	TGCGCCAGCAGCTTCCTAGCGGGAGATAATGAGCAGTTCTTC	CASSFLAGDNEQFF
TRBV27	.	.	TRBJ2-5	TGTGCCAGCAGTTTCTGGGGAGAGGGGGAGACCCAGTACTTC	CASSFWGEGETQYF
TRBV7-2	TRBD1	.	TRBJ1-2	TGTGCCAGCAGCTTAGGGGCAGGGGGTGCCCCGGTTGGTGGCTACACCTTC	CASSLGAGGAPVGGYTF
TRBV4-1	.	few	TRBJ1-5	TGCGCCAGCAGCCACTTCGCAGGGACAATCATGGGCAATCAGCCCCAGCATTTT	CASSHFAGTIMGNQPQHF
TRBV2	TRBD1	.	TRBJ2-1	TGTGCCAGCAGTAGGGCAGGGGGCTACAATGAGCAGTTCTTC	CASSRAGGYNEQFF
TRBV5-4	.	.	TRBJ2-1	TGTGCCAGCAGCTTGGCTGTATCCAATGAGCAGTTCTTC	CASSLAVSNEQFF
TRBV6-5	.	.	TRBJ2-6	TGTGCCAGCAGTTTTTCTACTGGGGCCAACGTCCTGACTTTC	CASSFSTGANVLTF
TRBV7-9	.	.	TRBJ1-1	TGTGCCAGCAGCCTGCAGGGACCGAACACTGAAGCTTTCTTT	CASSLQGPNTEAFF
TRBV2	.	few	TRBJ1-2	TGTGCCAGCAGTGAAGGGCAGGGCAACTATGGCTACACCTTC	CASSEGQGNYGYTF
TRBV4-3	.	.	TRBJ2-6	TGCGCCAGCAGCCAACTTGGGGCCAACGTCCTGACTTTC	CASSQLGANVLTF
TRBV2	.	few	TRBJ2-4	TGTGCCAGCAGTGAACACGAACTGGACATTCAGTACTTC	CASSEHELDIQYF
TRBV7-2	.	.	TRBJ2-3	TGTGCCAGCAGCCCCCCTTGGGCCGGGAGAGATACAGATACGCAGTATTTT	CASSPPWAGRDTDTQYF
TRBV7-9	.	.	TRBJ2-7	TGTGCCAGCGGATTCTCCCAGAACTACGAGCAGTACTTC	CASGFSQNYEQYF
TRBV18	TRBD2	.	TRBJ2-5	TGTGCCAGCTCGAGACGACTAGCGGGAGGGGGGTACCAAGAGACCCAGTACTTC	CASSRRLAGGGYQETQYF
TRBV11-2	.	.	TRBJ2-7	TGTGCCAGCAGCCCATTGGGGAGCCTGTACGAGCAGTACTTC	CASSPLGSLYEQYF
TRBV7-3	.	once	TRBJ2-3	TGTGCCAGCTCCCCTTCTGTGTCAACTACGCAGTATTTT	CASSPSVSTTQYF
TRBV7-9	.	few	TRBJ2-4	TGTGCCAGCAGCTTAGATCCGGGTGTAGCCAAAAACATTCAGTACTTC	CASSLDPGVAKNIQYF
TRBV27	.	.	TRBJ2-7	TGTGCCAGCAGTTTAGATCGGGGGTTCTACGAGCAGTACTTC	CASSLDRGFYEQYF
TRBV5-4	.	.	TRBJ2-3	TGTGCCAGCAGCTCGGAGATGGGAGATACGCAGTATTTT	CASSSEMGDTQYF
TRBV6-1	.	once	TRBJ2-7	TGTGCCAGCAGTACGGGTTACGAGCAGTACTTC	CASSTGYEQYF
TRBV11-3	.	few	TRBJ2-2	TGTGCCAGCAGCTTATTGGGGGGCACCGGGGAGCTGTTTTTT	CASSLLGGTGELFF
TRBV28	.	.	TRBJ1-3	TGTGCCAGCAGTAGTGTTGGGGGCGGCGGGACACTAGTAAACACCATATATTTT	CASSSVGGGGTLVNTIYF
TRBV10-2	TRBD1	.	TRBJ2-4	TGCGCCAGCTCGGTGGGGACAGGGGACAAAAACATTCAGTACTTC	CASSVGTGDKNIQYF
TRBV27	.	.	TRBJ1-6	TGTGCCAGCAGCCTACACGCGGGCCGCAGGGATTCACCCCTCCACTTT	CASSLHAGRRDSPLHF
TRBV6-5	.	.	TRBJ2-1	TGTGCCAGCGACACGAGCGGTAATTACAATGAGCAGTTCTTC	CASDTSGNYNEQFF
TRBV5-4	.	.	TRBJ1-2	TGTGCCAGCAGCACTGCGACCGCCAACTATGGCTACACCTTC	CASSTATANYGYTF
TRBV7-6	.	.	TRBJ2-3	TGTGCCAGCAGCCCAACAGGAAGGACAGATACGCAGTATTTT	CASSPTGRTDTQYF
TRBV7-8	.	.	TRBJ2-2	TGTGCCAGCAGCTACATCGGCACCGGGGAGCTGTTTTTT	CASSYIGTGELFF
TRBV7-8	.	.	TRBJ2-6	TGTGCCAGCAGCTTATTCCTGGGGAGGAATGGGCCTCGCTCTGGGGCCAACGTCCTGACTTTC	CASSLFLGRNGPRSGANVLTF
TRBV4-1	.	.	TRBJ1-4	TGCGCCAGCAGCCAAGTTCCCAGGGGAACTAATGAAAAACTGTTTTTT	CASSQVPRGTNEKLFF
TRBV19	.	once	TRBJ2-3	TGTGCCAGTAGTATCTACAGGCCCGAGGATACGCAGTATTTT	CASSIYRPEDTQYF
TRBV10-1	.	.	TRBJ2-7	TGCGCCAGCAGTCAGGGCCCCCTACGCGAGCAGTACTTC	CASSQGPLREQYF
TRBV5-1	.	.	TRBJ2-7	TGCGCCAGCAGCGATCGGACAGACTCCTACGAGCAGTACTTC	CASSDRTDSYEQYF